Sequencing of this TCR beta chain was carried out in a study of shared T cell receptors in the human thymus. The CDR3 runs 14 residues. Germline V gene lookup returns CDR1 SGHRS and CDR2 YFSETQ. V dropped 3 bases and J dropped 5 bases, with 15 bases sitting between them. Measured with immunoSEQ multiplex PCR; TCRdb has only the in-frame clones, and not every one. The table shows about 660,000 clones, with around nine tenths occurring only once. These data were likewise used in another study, on human thymus T cells. Per that study: Healthy Finnish infants undergoing corrective surgery for congenital heart defects were the donors. It was from resections taken during corrective heart surgery that the thymus tissue came. An apparent bias in V and J gene usage was seen in thymic and blood repertoires. Unrelated individuals were reported by related research to share highly overlapping thymic repertoires.

This sequence was found in a boy younger than two with a congenital heart defect. Specimen: thymocytes. This rearrangement joins TRBV5-1 to TRBJ2-7, with D uncertain. CDR3 loop: CASSYARGRDEQYF. CDR3 coding DNA: TGCGCCAGCAGCTATGCTAGAGGTCGCGACGAGCAGTACTTC.